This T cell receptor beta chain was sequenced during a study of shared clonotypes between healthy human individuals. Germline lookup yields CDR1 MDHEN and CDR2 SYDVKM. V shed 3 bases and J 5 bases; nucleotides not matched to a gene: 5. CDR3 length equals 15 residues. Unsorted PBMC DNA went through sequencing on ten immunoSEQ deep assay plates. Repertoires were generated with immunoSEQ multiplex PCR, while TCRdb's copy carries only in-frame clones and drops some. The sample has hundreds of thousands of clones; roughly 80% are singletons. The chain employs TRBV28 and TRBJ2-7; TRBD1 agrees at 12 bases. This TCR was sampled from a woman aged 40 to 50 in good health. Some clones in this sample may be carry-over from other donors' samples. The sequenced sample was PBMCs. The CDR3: CASSFRDRGRNEQYF. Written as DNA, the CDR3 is TGTGCCAGCAGTTTCCGGGACAGGGGGCGAAACGAGCAGTACTTC.